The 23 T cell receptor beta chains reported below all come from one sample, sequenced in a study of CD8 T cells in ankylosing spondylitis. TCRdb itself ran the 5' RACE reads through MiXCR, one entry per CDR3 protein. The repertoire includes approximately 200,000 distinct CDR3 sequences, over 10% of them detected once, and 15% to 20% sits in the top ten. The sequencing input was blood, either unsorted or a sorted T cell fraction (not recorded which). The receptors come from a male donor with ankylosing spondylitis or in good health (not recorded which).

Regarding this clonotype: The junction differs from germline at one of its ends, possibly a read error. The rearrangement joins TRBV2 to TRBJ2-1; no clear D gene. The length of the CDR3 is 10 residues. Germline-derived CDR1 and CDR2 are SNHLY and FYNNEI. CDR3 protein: CASNSPPESF. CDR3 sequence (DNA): TGTGCCAGCAACTCCCCTCCGGAATCCTTC.

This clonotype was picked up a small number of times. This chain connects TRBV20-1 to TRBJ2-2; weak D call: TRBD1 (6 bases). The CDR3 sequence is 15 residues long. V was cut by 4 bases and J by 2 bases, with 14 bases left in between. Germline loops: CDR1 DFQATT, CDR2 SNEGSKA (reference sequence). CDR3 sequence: CSATGTRSNTGELFF. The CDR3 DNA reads TGCAGTGCTACCGGGACAAGATCTAACACCGGGGAGCTGTTTTTT.

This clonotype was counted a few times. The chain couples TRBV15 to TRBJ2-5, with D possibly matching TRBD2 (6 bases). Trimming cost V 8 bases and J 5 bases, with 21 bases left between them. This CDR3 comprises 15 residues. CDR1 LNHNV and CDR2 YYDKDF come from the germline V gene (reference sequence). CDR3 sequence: CATRPGEDTEETQYF. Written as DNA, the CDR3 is TGTGCCACCCGGCCGGGGGAGGACACGGAGGAGACCCAGTACTTC.

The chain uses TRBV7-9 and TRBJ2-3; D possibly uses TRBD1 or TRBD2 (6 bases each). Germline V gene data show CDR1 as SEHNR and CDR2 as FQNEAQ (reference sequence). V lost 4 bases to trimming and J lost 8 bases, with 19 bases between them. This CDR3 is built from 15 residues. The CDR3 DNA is TGTGCCAGCAGCTCGGTGGGGGGCCATCCCGGTACGCAGTATTTT. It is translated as CASSSVGGHPGTQYF.

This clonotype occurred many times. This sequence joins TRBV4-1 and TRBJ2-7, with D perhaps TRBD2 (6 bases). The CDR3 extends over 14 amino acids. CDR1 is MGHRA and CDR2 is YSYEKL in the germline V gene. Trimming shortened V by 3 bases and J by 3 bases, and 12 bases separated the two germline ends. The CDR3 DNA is TGCGCCAGCAGCCAGCTTAGCGGCCACTACGAGCAGTACTTC. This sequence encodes CASSQLSGHYEQYF.

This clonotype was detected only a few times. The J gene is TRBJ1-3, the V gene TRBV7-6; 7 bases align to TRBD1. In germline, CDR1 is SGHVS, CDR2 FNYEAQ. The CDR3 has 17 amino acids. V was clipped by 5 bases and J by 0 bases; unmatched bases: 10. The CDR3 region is CASSLLTGTSSGNTIYF. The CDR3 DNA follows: TGTGCCAGCAGCCTCCTGACAGGGACCAGCTCTGGAAACACCATATATTTT.

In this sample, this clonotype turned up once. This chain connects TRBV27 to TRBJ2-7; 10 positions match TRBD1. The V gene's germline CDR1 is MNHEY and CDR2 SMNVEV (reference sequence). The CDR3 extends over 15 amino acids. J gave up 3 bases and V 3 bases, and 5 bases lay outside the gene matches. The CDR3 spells CASSFPGQGLYEQYF. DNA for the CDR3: TGTGCCAGCAGTTTCCCGGGACAGGGGCTCTACGAGCAGTACTTC.

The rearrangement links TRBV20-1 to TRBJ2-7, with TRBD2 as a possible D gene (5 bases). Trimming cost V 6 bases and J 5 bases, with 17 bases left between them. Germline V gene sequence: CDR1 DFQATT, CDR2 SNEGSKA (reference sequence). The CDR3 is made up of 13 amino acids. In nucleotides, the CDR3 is TGCAGTGCCCTAGAGGGAGTTTCTGACGAGCAGTACTTC. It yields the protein CSALEGVSDEQYF.

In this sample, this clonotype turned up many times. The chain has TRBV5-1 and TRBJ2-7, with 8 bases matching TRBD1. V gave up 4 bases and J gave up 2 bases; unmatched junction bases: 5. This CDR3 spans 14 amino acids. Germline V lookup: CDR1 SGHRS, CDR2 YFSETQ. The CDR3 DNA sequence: TGCGCCAGCAGCCTACAGGACAGGGCCTACGAGCAGTACTTC. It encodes CASSLQDRAYEQYF.

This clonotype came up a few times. The CDR3 DNA reads TGCAGTGCTAGCATCTCACTCCCCGCGGCGGGGGAGCAGTTCTTC. Protein product: CSASISLPAAGEQFF. The V gene is TRBV20-1, the J gene TRBJ2-1, with a weak D call TRBD2 (6 bases). Between the trimmed V and J ends, which lost 3 bases and 10 bases, there was a span of 22 bases. Per germline, CDR1 DFQATT and CDR2 SNEGSKA (reference sequence). The length of the CDR3 is 15 residues.

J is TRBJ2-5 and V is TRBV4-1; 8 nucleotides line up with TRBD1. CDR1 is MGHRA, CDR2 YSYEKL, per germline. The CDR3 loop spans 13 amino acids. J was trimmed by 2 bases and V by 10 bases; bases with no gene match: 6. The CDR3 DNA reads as TGCGCCACCTCAGGGGGCCTTCAAGAGACCCAGTACTTC. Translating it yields CATSGGLQETQYF.

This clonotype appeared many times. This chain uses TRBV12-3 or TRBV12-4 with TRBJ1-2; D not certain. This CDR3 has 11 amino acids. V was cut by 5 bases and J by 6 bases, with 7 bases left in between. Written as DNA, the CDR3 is TGTGCCAGCAGTCTCGGACATGGCTACACCTTC. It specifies CASSLGHGYTF.

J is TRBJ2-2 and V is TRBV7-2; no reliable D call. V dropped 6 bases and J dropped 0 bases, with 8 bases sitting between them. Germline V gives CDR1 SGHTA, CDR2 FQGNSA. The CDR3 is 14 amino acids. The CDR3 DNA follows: TGTGCCAGCAGTTTACTTCCGAACACCGGGGAGCTGTTTTTT. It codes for CASSLLPNTGELFF. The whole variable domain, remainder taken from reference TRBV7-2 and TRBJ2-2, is GAGVSQSPSNKVTEKGKDVELRCDPISGHTALYWYRQSLGQGLEFLIYFQGNSAPDKSGLPSDRFSAERTGGSVSTLTIQRTQQEDSAVYLCASSLLPNTGELFFGEGSRLTVL.

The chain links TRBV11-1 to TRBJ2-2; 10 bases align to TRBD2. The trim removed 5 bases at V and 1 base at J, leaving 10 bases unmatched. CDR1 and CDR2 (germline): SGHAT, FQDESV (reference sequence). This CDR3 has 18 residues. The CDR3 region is CASSPSGGHDLNTGELFF. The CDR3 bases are TGTGCCAGCAGCCCTAGCGGGGGACATGATTTGAACACCGGGGAGCTGTTTTTT.

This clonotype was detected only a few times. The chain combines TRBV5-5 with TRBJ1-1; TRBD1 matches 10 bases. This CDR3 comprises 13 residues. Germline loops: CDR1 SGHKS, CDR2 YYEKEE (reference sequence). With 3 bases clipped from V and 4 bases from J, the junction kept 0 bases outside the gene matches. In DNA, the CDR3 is TGTGCCAGCAGCTGGGACAGGGGCACTGAAGCTTTCTTT. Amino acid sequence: CASSWDRGTEAFF.

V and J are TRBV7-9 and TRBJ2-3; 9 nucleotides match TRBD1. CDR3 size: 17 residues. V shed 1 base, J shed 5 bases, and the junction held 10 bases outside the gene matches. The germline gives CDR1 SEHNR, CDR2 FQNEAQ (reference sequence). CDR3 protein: CASSLDRQGGKEDTQYF. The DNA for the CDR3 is TGTGCCAGCAGCTTAGACCGACAGGGGGGAAAGGAAGATACGCAGTATTTT.

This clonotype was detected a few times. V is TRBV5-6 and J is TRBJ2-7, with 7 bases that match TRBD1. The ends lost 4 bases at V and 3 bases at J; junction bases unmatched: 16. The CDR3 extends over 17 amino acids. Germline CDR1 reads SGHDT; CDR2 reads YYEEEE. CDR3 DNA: TGTGCCAGCAGCCTAACAGAGCCACTGGACAGGCACTACGAGCAGTACTTC. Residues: CASSLTEPLDRHYEQYF. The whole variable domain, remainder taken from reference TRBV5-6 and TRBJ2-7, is DAGVTQSPTHLIKTRGQQVTLRCSPKSGHDTVSWYQQALGQGPQFIFQYYEEEERQRGNFPDRFSGHQFPNYSSELNVNALLLGDSALYLCASSLTEPLDRHYEQYFGPGTRLTVT.

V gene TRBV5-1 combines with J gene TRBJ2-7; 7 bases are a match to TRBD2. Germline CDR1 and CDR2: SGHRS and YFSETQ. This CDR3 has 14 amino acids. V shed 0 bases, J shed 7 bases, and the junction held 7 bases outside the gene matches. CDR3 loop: CASSLGEGTEEQYF. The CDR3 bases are TGCGCCAGCAGCTTGGGGGAGGGCACGGAGGAGCAGTACTTC.

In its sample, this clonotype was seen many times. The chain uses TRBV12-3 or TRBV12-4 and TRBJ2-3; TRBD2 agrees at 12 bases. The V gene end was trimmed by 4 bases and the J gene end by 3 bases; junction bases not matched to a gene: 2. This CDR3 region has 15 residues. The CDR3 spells CASSSLAGGTDTQYF. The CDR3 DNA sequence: TGTGCCAGCAGTTCGCTAGCGGGGGGGACAGATACGCAGTATTTT.

DNA of the CDR3: TGTGCCAGCAGTGAACAGGGGTACGAGCAGTACTTC. Translating it yields CASSEQGYEQYF. The V call is TRBV6-1, the J call TRBJ2-7; D might be TRBD1 (6 bases). The CDR3 length is 12 residues. Trimming cost V 2 bases and J 4 bases, with 6 bases left between them. Per germline, CDR1 MNHNS and CDR2 SASEGT.

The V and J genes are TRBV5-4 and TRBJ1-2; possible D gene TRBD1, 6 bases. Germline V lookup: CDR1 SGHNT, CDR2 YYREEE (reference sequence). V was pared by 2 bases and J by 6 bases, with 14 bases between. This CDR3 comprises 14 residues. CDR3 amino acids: CASSFTGKVDGYTF. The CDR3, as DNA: TGTGCCAGCAGCTTTACAGGGAAGGTCGATGGCTACACCTTC. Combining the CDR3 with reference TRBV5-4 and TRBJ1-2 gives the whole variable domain ETGVTQSPTHLIKTRGQQVTLRCSSQSGHNTVSWYQQALGQGPQFIFQYYREEENGRGNFPPRFSGLQFPNYSSELNVNALELDDSALYLCASSFTGKVDGYTFGSGTRLTVV.

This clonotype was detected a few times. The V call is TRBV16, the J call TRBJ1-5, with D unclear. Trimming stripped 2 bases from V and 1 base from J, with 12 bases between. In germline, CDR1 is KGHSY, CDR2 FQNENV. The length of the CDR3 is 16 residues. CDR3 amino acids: CASSQPEGLSNQPQHF. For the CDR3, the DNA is TGTGCCAGCAGCCAACCGGAGGGCTTAAGCAATCAGCCCCAGCATTTT.

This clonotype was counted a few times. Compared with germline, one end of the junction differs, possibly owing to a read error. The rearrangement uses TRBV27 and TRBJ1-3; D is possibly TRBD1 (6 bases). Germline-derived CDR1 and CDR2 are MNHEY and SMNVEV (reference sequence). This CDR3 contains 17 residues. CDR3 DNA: TGTGCCAGCAGTGCCTCCCCGGGGGGCGCGTCAGGAAACACCACATATTTT. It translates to CASSASPGGASGNTTYF.